A selection of T cell receptor beta chains follows, all from one sample in a study of Ad26.COV2.S vaccination and SARS-CoV-2 variants. The protocol was immunoSEQ multiplex PCR, while the TCRdb copy is restricted to in-frame clones and leaves out a portion. The repertoire consists of about 680,000 clones, with more than 80% occurring once and the leading ten covering roughly 1.5%. The material was peripheral blood, obtained in a trial of Ad26.COV2.S vaccine versus placebo. The receptor set was obtained from a person between 18 and 65 years old who received the Ad26.COV2.S COVID-19 vaccine or a placebo. The CDR3 runs from the conserved cysteine through the conserved F or W. The order of the fields is CDR3 protein, CDR3 DNA, clone size, V gene, D gene, J gene. A D gene is named only where the DNA matches it firmly. Size values are once, few and many counts, or a class for expanded clones, and some rows have none.

CDR3aa: CASARPPGAQQYF
CDR3nt: TGTGCCAGCGCGCGCCCCCCGGGGGCCCAGCAGTACTTC
abundance: .
v_gene: TRBV7-2
d_gene: .
j_gene: TRBJ2-7

CDR3aa: CASSLRSANTGELFF
CDR3nt: TGTGCCAGCAGTTTACGGTCAGCTAACACCGGGGAGCTGTTTTTT
abundance: once
v_gene: TRBV27
d_gene: .
j_gene: TRBJ2-2

CDR3aa: CASSQGRQREHNEQFF
CDR3nt: TGCGCCAGCAGCCAAGGGCGACAGAGGGAACACAATGAGCAGTTCTTC
abundance: .
v_gene: TRBV4-1
d_gene: .
j_gene: TRBJ2-1

CDR3aa: CASRAGGTTGELFF
CDR3nt: TGTGCCAGCAGAGCTGGGGGGACCACCGGGGAGCTGTTTTTT
abundance: once
v_gene: TRBV6-5
d_gene: .
j_gene: TRBJ2-2

CDR3aa: CASSLGDRGNSPLHF
CDR3nt: TGTGCCAGCAGCTTAGGGGACAGGGGGAATTCACCCCTCCACTTT
abundance: .
v_gene: TRBV7-2
d_gene: TRBD1
j_gene: TRBJ1-6

CDR3aa: CASGGLAGDNEQFF
CDR3nt: TGTGCCAGCGGTGGACTAGCGGGGGACAATGAGCAGTTCTTC
abundance: .
v_gene: TRBV18
d_gene: TRBD2
j_gene: TRBJ2-1

CDR3aa: CASSFLGDEQFF
CDR3nt: TGTGCCAGCAGTTTTTTGGGGGATGAGCAGTTCTTC
abundance: .
v_gene: TRBV12-3/TRBV12-4
d_gene: .
j_gene: TRBJ2-1

CDR3aa: CASNTGRAHEQYF
CDR3nt: TGCGCCAGCAATACAGGGAGGGCCCACGAGCAGTACTTC
abundance: .
v_gene: TRBV4-3
d_gene: .
j_gene: TRBJ2-7

CDR3aa: CATWTGVTPSQQYF
CDR3nt: TGTGCCACCTGGACAGGGGTGACTCCAAGTCAGCAGTACTTC
abundance: .
v_gene: TRBV6-5
d_gene: TRBD1
j_gene: TRBJ2-7

CDR3aa: CAISESRSNTEAFF
CDR3nt: TGTGCCATCAGTGAGTCGCGGTCGAACACTGAAGCTTTCTTT
abundance: .
v_gene: TRBV10-3
d_gene: .
j_gene: TRBJ1-1

CDR3aa: CASSSRGGTTTSTDTQYF
CDR3nt: TGTGCCAGCAGCTCCCGGGGCGGGACAACAACTAGCACAGATACGCAGTATTTT
abundance: .
v_gene: TRBV7-2
d_gene: .
j_gene: TRBJ2-3

CDR3aa: CASSVGQGSQPQHF
CDR3nt: TGTGCCAGCAGCGTAGGACAGGGGTCTCAGCCCCAGCATTTT
abundance: .
v_gene: TRBV9
d_gene: TRBD1
j_gene: TRBJ1-5

CDR3aa: CASSLDRGDNGYTF
CDR3nt: TGTGCCAGCAGCTTAGACAGGGGAGACAATGGCTACACCTTC
abundance: few
v_gene: TRBV11-2
d_gene: .
j_gene: TRBJ1-2

CDR3aa: CASSSSTGFNQPQHF
CDR3nt: TGTGCCAGCAGTTCCTCAACAGGGTTCAATCAGCCCCAGCATTTT
abundance: .
v_gene: TRBV6-5
d_gene: .
j_gene: TRBJ1-5

CDR3aa: CASSLQTDEKLFF
CDR3nt: TGTGCCAGCAGTTTGCAGACAGATGAAAAACTGTTTTTT
abundance: .
v_gene: TRBV12-3/TRBV12-4
d_gene: .
j_gene: TRBJ1-4